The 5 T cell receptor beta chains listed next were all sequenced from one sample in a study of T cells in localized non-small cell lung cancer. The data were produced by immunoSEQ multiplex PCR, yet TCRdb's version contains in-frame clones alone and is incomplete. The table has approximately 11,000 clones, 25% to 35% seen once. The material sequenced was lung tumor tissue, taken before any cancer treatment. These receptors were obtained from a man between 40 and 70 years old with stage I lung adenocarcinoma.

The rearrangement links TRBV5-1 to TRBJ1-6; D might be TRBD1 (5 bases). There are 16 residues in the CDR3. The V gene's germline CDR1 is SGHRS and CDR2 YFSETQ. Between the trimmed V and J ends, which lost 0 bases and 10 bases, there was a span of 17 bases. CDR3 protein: CASSLGVRGSGSPLHF. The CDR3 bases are TGCGCCAGCAGCTTGGGAGTTAGGGGATCCGGGTCACCCCTCCACTTT.

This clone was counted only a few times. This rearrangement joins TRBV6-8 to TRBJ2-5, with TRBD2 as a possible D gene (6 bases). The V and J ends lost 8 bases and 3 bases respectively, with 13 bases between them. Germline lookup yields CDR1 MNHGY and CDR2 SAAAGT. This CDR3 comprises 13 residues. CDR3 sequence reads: CASSRGLEETQYF. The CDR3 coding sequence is TGTGCCAGCTCTCGGGGACTGGAAGAGACCCAGTACTTC.

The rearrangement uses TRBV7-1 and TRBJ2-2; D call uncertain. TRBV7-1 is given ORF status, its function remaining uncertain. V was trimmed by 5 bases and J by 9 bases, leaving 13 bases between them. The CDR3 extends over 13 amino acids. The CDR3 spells CASSIGLSRELFF. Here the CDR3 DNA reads TGTGCCAGCAGCATAGGGCTATCCAGGGAGCTGTTTTTT.

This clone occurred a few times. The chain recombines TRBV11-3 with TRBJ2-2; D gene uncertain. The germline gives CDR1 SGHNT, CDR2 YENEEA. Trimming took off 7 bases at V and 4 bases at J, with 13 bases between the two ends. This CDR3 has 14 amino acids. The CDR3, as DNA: TGTGCCAGCACCACCAGTAGGTCCACCGGGGAGCTGTTTTTT. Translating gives CASTTSRSTGELFF. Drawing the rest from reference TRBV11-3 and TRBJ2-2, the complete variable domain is EAGVVQSPRYKIIEKKQPVAFWCNPISGHNTLYWYLQNLGQGPELLIRYENEEAVDDSQLPKDRFSAERLKGVDSTLKIQPAELGDSAVYLCASTTSRSTGELFFGEGSRLTVL.

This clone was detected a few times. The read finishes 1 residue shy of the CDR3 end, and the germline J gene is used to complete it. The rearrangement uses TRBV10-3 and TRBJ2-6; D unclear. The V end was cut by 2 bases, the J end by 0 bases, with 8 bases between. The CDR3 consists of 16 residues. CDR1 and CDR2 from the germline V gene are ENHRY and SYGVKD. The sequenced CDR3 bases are TGTGCCATCAGTGAGAGTGGTAACTCTGGGGCCAACGTCCTGACT. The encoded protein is CAISESGNSGANVLT. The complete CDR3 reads CAISESGNSGANVLTF.